This entry is about one T cell receptor (beta chain). The data are from a study of blood T cell repertoires in COVID-19. Background on the study: Researchers got acute and convalescent COVID-19 samples from the United States, Italy and Spain. PBMCs, B-cell-depleted T cells, or T cells provided the cDNA or gDNA that made up the material.

The CDR3 is 15 amino acids. Germline loops: CDR1 SGDLS, CDR2 YYNGEE. Trimming removed 4 bases from V and 8 bases from J; junction bases left unmatched: 10. In the original analysis: Nucleated cell counts were estimated from reference gene primer amplification. Clones were read by immunoSEQ multiplex PCR, and TCRdb kept only the in-frame ones, dropping some. From that table come the V and J calls and clone size; the DNA was used to work out D and trimming. The data show 110,000 or so clones, 80% to 90% seen once. This rearrangement joins TRBV9 to TRBJ2-1, with 9 nucleotides matching TRBD1. The TCR was taken from a woman aged 45 to 65 with acute or convalescent COVID-19. Sequenced sample: peripheral blood. CDR3 loop: CASSSAGNRGHEQFF. The CDR3 nucleotides read TGTGCCAGCAGCTCAGCCGGAAACAGGGGGCATGAGCAGTTCTTC.